This TCR beta chain was recorded in a study of blood T cell repertoires in COVID-19. Study at large: Specimens from acute and convalescent COVID-19 originated in the United States, Italy and Spain. T cells, B-cell-depleted T cells, or PBMCs supplied cDNA or gDNA.

The assay was immunoSEQ multiplex PCR, and TCRdb's table has in-frame clones only and misses some. The table has a few hundred thousand clones, about 90% seen once. V shed 1 base and J shed 7 bases, with 5 bases lying between them. Germline loops: CDR1 SQVTM, CDR2 ANQGSEA. The CDR3 is made up of 11 amino acids. V usage is TRBV29-1 and J usage is TRBJ2-1; D is undetermined. This receptor was obtained from a woman in her 30s with COVID-19, enrolled during active disease. The source material was peripheral blood. The CDR3 here is CSVEGSNEQFF. For the CDR3, the DNA is TGCAGCGTTGAAGGTTCGAATGAGCAGTTCTTC.